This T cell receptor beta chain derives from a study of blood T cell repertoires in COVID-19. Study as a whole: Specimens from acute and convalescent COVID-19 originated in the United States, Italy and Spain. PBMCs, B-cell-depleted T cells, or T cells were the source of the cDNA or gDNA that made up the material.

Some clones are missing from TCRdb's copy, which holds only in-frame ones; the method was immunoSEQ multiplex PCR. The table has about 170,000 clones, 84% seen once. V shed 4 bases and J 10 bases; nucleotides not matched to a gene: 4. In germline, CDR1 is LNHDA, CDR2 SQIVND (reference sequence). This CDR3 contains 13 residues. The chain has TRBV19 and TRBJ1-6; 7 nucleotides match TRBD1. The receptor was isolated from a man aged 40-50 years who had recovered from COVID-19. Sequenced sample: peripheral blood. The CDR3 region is CASSTRGRSPLHF. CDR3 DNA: TGTGCCAGTAGTACCAGGGGGAGGTCACCCCTCCACTTT. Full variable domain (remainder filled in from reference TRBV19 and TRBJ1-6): DGGITQSPKYLFRKEGQNVTLSCEQNLNHDAMYWYRQDPGQGLRLIYYSQIVNDFQKGDIAEGYSVSREKKESFPLTVTSAQKNPTAFYLCASSTRGRSPLHFGNGTRLTVT.